These 15 T cell receptor beta chains originate from one sample sequenced in a study of Graves' ophthalmopathy and Graves' hyperthyroidism. Amplification of TCR beta CDR3 regions used RNA transcripts. HTBI primers were used in a first-round RT-PCR, which preceded a second-round multiplex PCR. TCRdb re-analysed the multiplex PCR reads in MiXCR, keeping a single row per CDR3 protein. Of roughly 480,000 distinct CDR3 sequences detected, over 13% appear once; the ten largest clones hold over 7.5%. The sequencing sample was made of blood. The receptors shown here come from a young woman with Graves' ophthalmopathy.

This clonotype was seen many times. The chain combines TRBV28 with TRBJ2-4; D is unclear. V was trimmed by 4 bases and J by 0 bases, leaving 13 bases between them. From germline, CDR1 is MDHEN and CDR2 SYDVKM. The CDR3 extends over 16 amino acids. The CDR3 reads CASSSSTALAKNIQYF. For the CDR3, the DNA is TGTGCCAGCAGTTCTTCAACTGCGCTAGCCAAAAACATTCAGTACTTC.

This clonotype appeared many times. The rearrangement links TRBV3-1 to TRBJ2-5, with no clear D. Germline V gives CDR1 LGHDT, CDR2 YNNKEL (reference sequence). The CDR3 is 11 amino acids. V was cut by 2 bases and J by 7 bases, with 5 bases left in between. As DNA, the CDR3 is TGTGCCAGCAGCCAATTAGGGACCCAGTACTTC. This translates into CASSQLGTQYF.

This clonotype appeared many times. This chain joins TRBV6-5 and TRBJ1-2; perhaps TRBD1 as D (5 bases). This CDR3 is 13 amino acids long. V lost 6 bases, J lost 7 bases, and 15 bases lay in between. The germline V gene encodes CDR1 MNHEY and CDR2 SVGAGI. This CDR3 reads CASRSEGAGGYTF. The CDR3 nucleotides read TGTGCCAGCAGATCCGAAGGGGCTGGTGGCTACACCTTC.

This clonotype was observed many times. The gene calls are TRBV7-9 and TRBJ1-1; D remains ambiguous. The V end was cut by 5 bases, the J end by 0 bases, with 7 bases between. The CDR3 length is 13 residues. Germline V lookup: CDR1 SEHNR, CDR2 FQNEAQ (reference sequence). CDR3 sequence (DNA): TGTGCCAGCAGCGCCCCGATGAACACTGAAGCTTTCTTT. Its protein is CASSAPMNTEAFF.

This clonotype was picked up many times. The CDR3 sequence is CASSYMEYHEQYF. DNA of the CDR3: TGTGCCAGCAGTTATATGGAGTACCACGAGCAGTACTTC. This sequence joins TRBV6-5 and TRBJ2-7; no clear D. V was shortened by 3 bases and J by 5 bases, with 11 bases between the two germline ends. The CDR3 extends over 13 amino acids. Germline CDR1 is MNHEY and CDR2 is SVGAGI.

J is TRBJ2-1 and V is TRBV15, with 7 bases matching TRBD2. This CDR3 comprises 17 residues. Germline loops: CDR1 LNHNV, CDR2 YYDKDF (reference sequence). The junction had 9 bases not matched to a gene; V was cut back by 1 base and J by 3 bases. CDR3 DNA: TGTGCCACCAGCAGAGCGGTGGGGAGCGGGGTCTACAATGAGCAGTTCTTC. Its translation is CATSRAVGSGVYNEQFF.

Ten or more counts support this clonotype. The chain couples TRBV6-1 to TRBJ2-5; TRBD2 matches at 9 bases. In germline, CDR1 is MNHNS, CDR2 SASEGT. This CDR3 region has 17 residues. V lost 1 base to trimming and J lost 4 bases; unmatched junction nucleotides: 10. The chain's CDR3 is CASSEVAGGNGGETQYF. The CDR3 bases are TGTGCCAGCAGTGAAGTTGCGGGAGGGAACGGGGGAGAGACCCAGTACTTC.

This clonotype came up many times. The chain links TRBV12-3 or TRBV12-4 to TRBJ1-1; D unresolved. Deletions cut 2 bases from V and 7 bases from J, with 8 bases between. The CDR3 sequence is 12 residues long. The CDR3 sequence: CASSLNGFEAFF. The DNA of the CDR3 is TGTGCCAGCAGTTTAAACGGGTTTGAAGCTTTCTTT.

This clonotype has at least ten counts. The rearrangement links TRBV27 to TRBJ2-5; TRBD2 aligns across 9 bases. CDR3 length: 15 residues. Germline CDR1 reads MNHEY; CDR2 reads SMNVEV (reference sequence). After removal of 6 bases from V and 4 bases from J, the junction contained 9 bases not matched to a gene. The CDR3 DNA sequence: TGTGCCAGCAGACACCTTAGCGGGAGATCAGAGACCCAGTACTTC. It yields the protein CASRHLSGRSETQYF.

There are many counts of this clonotype. This chain uses TRBV6-2 or TRBV6-3 with TRBJ2-7, with 10 bases matching TRBD2. V shed 2 bases, J shed 2 bases, and the junction held 3 bases outside the gene matches. CDR1 is MNHEY and CDR2 is SVGEGT in the germline V gene. The CDR3 totals 15 residues. CDR3 protein: CASSYDLAGAYEQYF. Written as DNA, the CDR3 is TGTGCCAGCAGTTACGATCTAGCGGGAGCCTACGAGCAGTACTTC.

This clonotype was picked up many times. The chain is built from TRBV6-2 or TRBV6-3 and TRBJ2-7; 10 nucleotides line up with TRBD1. The length of the CDR3 is 17 residues. Germline V gives CDR1 MNHEY, CDR2 SVGEGT. The V gene end was trimmed by 5 bases and the J gene end by 5 bases; junction bases not matched to a gene: 15. In nucleotides, the CDR3 is TGTGCCAGCAGTCAAAATTTCCGGGACAGGGGTCGCCACGAGCAGTACTTC. Translating gives CASSQNFRDRGRHEQYF.

This clonotype has ten or more counts. The chain is built from TRBV11-1 and TRBJ1-1; D is unclear. Germline loops: CDR1 SGHAT, CDR2 FQDESV (reference sequence). Trimming shortened V by 4 bases and J by 0 bases, and 21 bases separated the two germline ends. The CDR3 is 18 amino acids. The CDR3 spells CASSSEGREPSMNTEAFF. The DNA for the CDR3 is TGTGCCAGCAGCTCCGAAGGTAGGGAACCGAGCATGAACACTGAAGCTTTCTTT.

The sample holds many counts of this clonotype. This sequence joins TRBV11-2 and TRBJ2-7; the D gene could be TRBD1 or TRBD2 (5 bases each). The V gene lost 3 bases and the J gene lost 1 base, with 10 bases spanning the gap. Germline V gene sequence: CDR1 SGHAT, CDR2 FQNNGV. This CDR3 has 14 residues. DNA for the CDR3: TGTGCCAGCAGCTTCCGGGACGGATCCTACGAGCAGTACTTC. Protein: CASSFRDGSYEQYF.

CDR3 nucleotide sequence: TGTGCCAGCACCTCGGGGGATTTTTCCACTGAAGCTTTCTTT. As protein: CASTSGDFSTEAFF. The J gene is TRBJ1-1, the V gene TRBV27; a weak D match, TRBD1 (5 bases). This CDR3 has 14 amino acids. The V end was cut by 7 bases, the J end by 4 bases, with 16 bases between. Germline-derived CDR1 and CDR2 are MNHEY and SMNVEV (reference sequence).

This clonotype appeared many times. The chain employs TRBV6-1 and TRBJ1-3, with D unresolved. The CDR3 runs to 12 residues. Germline V CDR1 and CDR2: MNHNS, SASEGT. This CDR3 reads CACMGSGNTIYF. CDR3 in DNA: TGTGCTTGCATGGGTTCTGGAAACACCATATATTTT.